This T cell receptor beta chain was identified during a study of regulatory T cells in long-lasting Graves disease. To make TCR beta libraries, researchers used iRepertoire HTBI primers and Arm-PCR of CDR3 regions. How the authors handled the data: Samples jointly harbored roughly 60 TRBV and about 15 TRBJ segments. MiXCR, run by TCRdb on the multiplex PCR reads, gives a single entry per CDR3 protein. These V and J calls derive from TCRdb rather than the authors' analysis. This sample has about 320,000 distinct CDR3 sequences, with 15% to 20% found just once. Study results and limitations: Analysis covered peripheral blood alone, not thyroid tissue. Patients whose Graves' disease persisted exhibited lower TCR diversity than those newly diagnosed.

As to time point: newly diagnosed GD, antithyroid drugs for less than 3 months. PBMC RNA served as the TCR library source. All patients originated from an endocrinology department located in Xi'an, China. This CDR3 is built from 16 residues. V lost 3 bases and J lost 6; bases outside the gene matches: 9. From germline, CDR1 is SGHTA and CDR2 FQGNSA. This clonotype was counted at least ten times. Its antigen is currently unknown. This clonotype was sampled from a female donor with Graves disease. This chain joins TRBV7-2 and TRBJ2-1; 9 nucleotides agree with TRBD2. The sequences come from peripheral blood mononuclear cells (PBMCs), collected at new diagnosis, from a patient treated with antithyroid drugs. CDR3 coding DNA: TGTGCCAGCAGCTTGTCAGGAATAGCGGGAGCCAATGAGCAGTTCTTC. Translating gives CASSLSGIAGANEQFF.